The 16 T cell receptor beta chains below come from one sample, sequenced in a study of blood T cell repertoires in COVID-19. Some clones are missing from TCRdb's copy, which holds only in-frame ones; the method was immunoSEQ multiplex PCR. In the table there are some 90,000 clones, less than 75% of which are singletons. Material: peripheral blood. These receptor sequences come from an older woman in a cohort sampled during active or convalescent COVID-19.

This clone came up a few times. The same CDR3 is also encoded by other DNA sequences in this sample. J is TRBJ2-5 and V is TRBV9; D is possibly TRBD2 (6 bases). V was cut by 0 bases and J by 2 bases, with 8 bases left in between. The CDR3 covers 14 residues. Germline assignment: CDR1 SGDLS and CDR2 YYNGEE. This CDR3 is CASSVGTTQETQYF. CDR3 DNA sequence: TGTGCCAGCAGCGTAGGGACTACACAAGAGACCCAGTACTTC.

The chain uses TRBV30 and TRBJ2-1; 9 nucleotides agree with TRBD1. The trim removed 1 base at V and 9 bases at J, leaving 4 bases unmatched. Germline V lookup: CDR1 GTSNPN, CDR2 SVGIG (reference sequence). This CDR3 is 13 amino acids long. The chain's CDR3 is CAWSEQGAGEQFF. CDR3 DNA: TGTGCCTGGAGTGAACAGGGGGCGGGTGAGCAGTTCTTC. The full variable domain, completed using reference TRBV30 and TRBJ2-1, is SQTIHQWPATLVQPVGSPLSLECTVEGTSNPNLYWYRQAAGRGLQLLFYSVGIGQISSEVPQNLSASRPQDRQFILSSKKLLLSDSGFYLCAWSEQGAGEQFFGPGTRLTVL.

This clone was counted only a few times. The chain joins TRBV5-6 to TRBJ2-7, with TRBD2 identical over 14 bases. The CDR3 runs to 16 residues. The germline gives CDR1 SGHDT, CDR2 YYEEEE. The V and J ends lost 4 bases and 1 base, in that order; junction bases with no gene match: 4. This chain's CDR3 is CASSQGLAGVSYEQYF. CDR3 sequence (DNA): TGTGCCAGCAGCCAGGGACTAGCGGGGGTATCCTACGAGCAGTACTTC. Full variable domain (remainder filled in from reference TRBV5-6 and TRBJ2-7): DAGVTQSPTHLIKTRGQQVTLRCSPKSGHDTVSWYQQALGQGPQFIFQYYEEEERQRGNFPDRFSGHQFPNYSSELNVNALLLGDSALYLCASSQGLAGVSYEQYFGPGTRLTVT.

V and J are TRBV27 and TRBJ2-7, with 15 bases matching TRBD2. There are 20 residues in the CDR3. The V and J ends lost 5 bases and 0 bases, in that order; junction bases with no gene match: 14. The germline V gene encodes CDR1 MNHEY and CDR2 SMNVEV (reference sequence). CDR3 sequence reads: CASSPQTRGTSGRSSYEQYF. The CDR3 DNA follows: TGTGCCAGCAGTCCCCAAACCCGGGGGACTAGCGGGAGGAGCTCCTACGAGCAGTACTTC.

The V gene is TRBV7-2, the J gene TRBJ1-5; D remains unclear. Trimming shortened V by 1 base and J by 4 bases, and 11 bases separated the two germline ends. Germline V lookup: CDR1 SGHTA, CDR2 FQGNSA. The CDR3 loop spans 15 amino acids. The DNA for the CDR3 is TGTGCCAGCAGCTTAGAGTATCAGCGAAATCAGCCCCAGCATTTT. It yields the protein CASSLEYQRNQPQHF.

This clone showed up just a few times. CDR3 nucleotide sequence: TGCAGCGTTGTGGGCCTACAAGAGACCCAGTACTTC. Encoded protein: CSVVGLQETQYF. The V gene is TRBV29-1, the J gene TRBJ2-5; D gene ambiguous. Germline V CDR1 and CDR2: SQVTM, ANQGSEA. The V gene lost 4 bases and the J gene lost 2 bases, with 8 bases spanning the gap. CDR3 length: 12 residues. Full variable domain (remainder filled in from reference TRBV29-1 and TRBJ2-5): SAVISQKPSRDICQRGTSLTIQCQVDSQVTMMFWYRQQPGQSLTLIATANQGSEATYESGFVIDKFPISRPNLTFSTLTVSNMSPEDSSIYLCSVVGLQETQYFGPGTRLLVL.

This rearrangement joins TRBV3-1 (or the pseudogene TRBV3-2) to TRBJ2-2, with D maybe TRBD2 (7 bases). CDR1 is LGHDT, CDR2 YNNKEL, per germline (reference sequence). Trimming took off 4 bases at V and 3 bases at J, with 15 bases between the two ends. This CDR3 is built from 16 residues. The DNA for the CDR3 is TGTGCCAGCAGCCCTTCGGGGGGCTCGTACACCGGGGAGCTGTTTTTT. Translation: CASSPSGGSYTGELFF.

With regard to this clone: This same CDR3 is encoded by further DNA sequences in the sample. The chain couples TRBV5-1 to TRBJ2-7; TRBD1 matches at 10 bases. The CDR3 runs to 14 residues. J lost 2 bases, V lost 4 bases, and 3 bases had no gene match. Germline values: CDR1 SGHRS, CDR2 YFSETQ. CDR3 in amino acids: CASSPGQGAYEQYF. In DNA form, the CDR3 reads TGCGCCAGCAGCCCCGGACAGGGGGCCTACGAGCAGTACTTC.

The CDR3 nucleotides read TGTGCCAGCAGATCATTATACCGGGACAGGACTAACTATGGCTACACCTTC. Protein: CASRSLYRDRTNYGYTF. This chain links TRBV28 with TRBJ1-2; 8 bases agree with TRBD1. CDR3 size: 17 residues. Germline CDR1 is MDHEN and CDR2 is SYDVKM. J was trimmed by 0 bases and V by 6 bases; bases with no gene match: 12.

This clone was observed many times. The chain has TRBV4-3 and TRBJ1-2; 7 bases map to TRBD1. Germline CDR1 reads LGHNA; CDR2 reads YSLEER. J lost 6 bases, V lost 1 base, and 11 bases had no gene match. This CDR3 is 16 amino acids long. CDR3 coding DNA: TGCGCCAGCAGCCAAGTATGGGGTAAGGGGGCGGATGGCTACACCTTC. Amino acids: CASSQVWGKGADGYTF.

The chain couples TRBV3-1 (or the pseudogene TRBV3-2) to TRBJ1-1; the D is unclear. The CDR3 runs 14 residues. The V end was cut by 2 bases, the J end by 1 base, with 8 bases between. The germline V gene has CDR1 LGHDT and CDR2 YNNKEL (reference sequence). In nucleotides, the CDR3 is TGTGCCAGCAGCCAAAAATCGGGGAACACTGAAGCTTTCTTT. Its translation is CASSQKSGNTEAFF.

This clone came up a few times. The genes are TRBV27 and TRBJ2-7; 8 nucleotides line up with TRBD1. This CDR3 is built from 15 residues. Trimming removed 5 bases from V and 2 bases from J; junction bases left unmatched: 8. Germline CDR1 MNHEY, CDR2 SMNVEV (reference sequence). CDR3: CASSPGQGDAYEQYF. In DNA form, the CDR3 reads TGTGCCAGCAGTCCAGGACAGGGCGACGCCTACGAGCAGTACTTC.

This clone was seen a few times. The V call is TRBV15, the J call TRBJ2-5, with 7 bases identical to TRBD1. The trim removed 7 bases at V and 1 base at J, leaving 6 bases unmatched. The CDR3 is made up of 14 amino acids. Germline V CDR1 and CDR2: LNHNV, YYDKDF (reference sequence). CDR3 protein: CATTSGQVQETQYF. CDR3 sequence (DNA): TGTGCCACCACCTCCGGACAGGTCCAAGAGACCCAGTACTTC.

The chain carries TRBV27 and TRBJ1-4; TRBD1 might be the D (5 bases). The length of the CDR3 is 13 residues. The germline V and J ends were trimmed by 8 bases and 7 bases, with 14 bases remaining between them. The germline V gene encodes CDR1 MNHEY and CDR2 SMNVEV (reference sequence). Written as DNA, the CDR3 is TGTGCCAGCCACCCACCGGGGGTTGAAAAACTGTTTTTT. It translates to CASHPPGVEKLFF.

This clone came up a few times. The V and J genes are TRBV5-1 and TRBJ2-3; 7 nucleotides agree with TRBD1. The CDR3 extends over 14 amino acids. Germline trimming cut 6 bases from V and 1 base from J; bases unmatched to any gene: 5. Germline values: CDR1 SGHRS, CDR2 YFSETQ. Written as DNA, the CDR3 is TGCGCCAGCACGACAGGGTTGGGCACAGATACGCAGTATTTT. Protein product: CASTTGLGTDTQYF. The entire variable domain, with the rest obtained from reference TRBV5-1 and TRBJ2-3, is as follows: KAGVTQTPRYLIKTRGQQVTLSCSPISGHRSVSWYQQTPGQGLQFLFEYFSETQRNKGNFPGRFSGRQFSNSRSEMNVSTLELGDSALYLCASTTGLGTDTQYFGPGTRLTVL.

The V and J genes are TRBV7-3 and TRBJ1-1; the match to TRBD1 covers 8 bases. The V gene's germline CDR1 is SGHTA and CDR2 FQGTGA. There are 16 residues in the CDR3. With 2 bases clipped from V and 5 bases from J, the junction kept 10 bases outside the gene matches. This chain's CDR3 is CASSLQGAGGRTEAFF. DNA of the CDR3: TGTGCCAGCAGCTTACAAGGGGCAGGGGGCCGGACTGAAGCTTTCTTT.